The entry below gives a single TCR beta chain sequence along with its context. What it recognizes is unknown. This table comes from immunoSEQ multiplex PCR, and its TCRdb copy is limited to in-frame clones, with some not included. The data contain about 100,000 clones, about 90% of them singletons. CDR3 length equals 11 residues. Germline assignment: CDR1 GTSNPN and CDR2 SVGIG (reference sequence). The V end lost 5 bases, the J end lost 0 bases, and 1 base lay between the germline ends. This sample is drawn from a study of graft-versus-host responses after intestinal transplantation. Study at large: Recipients were given multivisceral, liver-intestinal, or isolated intestinal transplants. Findings and caveats of the study: GvH clones detected in recipient marrow included some appearing first in ileum or blood.

The sequence came from a human donor who was the organ donor for an intestinal transplant. The rearrangement links TRBV30 to TRBJ2-2; D is unclear. Material: unstimulated CD4+ T cells sorted from spleen or lymph node cells, obtained before transplant. DNA for the CDR3: TGTGCCTGGTCGAACACCGGGGAGCTGTTTTTT. Protein sequence: CAWSNTGELFF. The variable domain in full, with the rest retrieved from reference TRBV30 and TRBJ2-2, is SQTIHQWPATLVQPVGSPLSLECTVEGTSNPNLYWYRQAAGRGLQLLFYSVGIGQISSEVPQNLSASRPQDRQFILSSKKLLLSDSGFYLCAWSNTGELFFGEGSRLTVL.